The rows below give T cell receptor beta chains drawn from one sample of a study of control samples from healthy donors and cancer patients. Clones were sequenced by immunoSEQ multiplex PCR, and TCRdb holds only the in-frame ones, with some missing. The repertoire has 76,000 or so clones, around 90% of them found once; the top ten carry 8% to 10%. Sequenced material: PBMCs. These receptors were obtained from a woman aged 50 to 60 with colorectal cancer. The conserved cysteine and the conserved F or W are not part of the CDR3 here. Each record gives: D gene, V gene, J gene, CDR3 protein. D genes are given only for firm matches.

>TRBD2|TRBV2|TRBJ2-1
ASNLAGGPGNEQF
>TRBD1|TRBV5-1|TRBJ2-6
ASSYRGQSSGANVLT
>-|TRBV7-9|TRBJ2-2
ASSPGWGENTGELF
>-|TRBV24-1|TRBJ2-3
ATSEGEPKRPDTQY
>-|TRBV28|TRBJ1-5
ASRPNLQGSSNQPQH
>-|TRBV7-2|TRBJ1-5
ASSLRAQPQH
>TRBD1|TRBV10-3|TRBJ1-6
AISETGGYNSPLH
>TRBD1|TRBV10-3|TRBJ2-3
AISDPDRVGTDTQY
>-|TRBV2|TRBJ2-1
ASSPGARNEQF
>TRBD2|TRBV6-1|TRBJ2-5
ASSELAGGQETQY
>-|TRBV3-1/TRBV3-2|TRBJ2-3
ASSQDASTDTQY
>-|TRBV5-5|TRBJ1-3
ASSLDRLSGNTIY
>-|TRBV6-6|TRBJ1-1
ASSLVKGGMNTEAF
>TRBD2|TRBV2|TRBJ2-1
ASQLAGAYNEQF
>TRBD1|TRBV9|TRBJ2-1
ASSVGQGYSNEQF
>-|TRBV20-1|TRBJ1-2
SASPLLHGYT
>-|TRBV21-1|TRBJ2-5
ASSKALTSGGAGETQY
>-|TRBV19|TRBJ1-5
ASSGRIINQPQH
>-|TRBV5-5|TRBJ2-1
ASSQGSWGGNEQF
>-|TRBV10-1|TRBJ2-2
ASSESRAGELF
>-|TRBV6-2/TRBV6-3|TRBJ1-1
ASSYSAGSEAF
>-|TRBV7-2|TRBJ2-3
ASSLAKGFTTDTQY
>TRBD1|TRBV12-3/TRBV12-4|TRBJ1-5
ASTRDRYQPQH
>-|TRBV4-2|TRBJ1-6
ASSQLPGEGRSSYNSPLH
>TRBD1|TRBV30|TRBJ2-3
AWSPWDSYTDTQY